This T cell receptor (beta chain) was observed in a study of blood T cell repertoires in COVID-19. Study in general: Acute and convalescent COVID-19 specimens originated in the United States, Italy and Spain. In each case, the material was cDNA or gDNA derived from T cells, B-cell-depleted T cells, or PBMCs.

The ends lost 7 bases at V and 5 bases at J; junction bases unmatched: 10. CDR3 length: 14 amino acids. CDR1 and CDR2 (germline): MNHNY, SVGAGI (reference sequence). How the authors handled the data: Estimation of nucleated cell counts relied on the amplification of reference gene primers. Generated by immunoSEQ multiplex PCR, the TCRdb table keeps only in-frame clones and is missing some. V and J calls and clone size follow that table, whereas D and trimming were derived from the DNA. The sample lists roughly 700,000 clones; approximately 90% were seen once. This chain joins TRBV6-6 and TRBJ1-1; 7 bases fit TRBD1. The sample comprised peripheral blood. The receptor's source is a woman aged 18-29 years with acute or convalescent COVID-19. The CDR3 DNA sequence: TGTGCCAGCATCCCCAGGGGGAGAGATACTGAAGCTTTCTTT. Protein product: CASIPRGRDTEAFF.